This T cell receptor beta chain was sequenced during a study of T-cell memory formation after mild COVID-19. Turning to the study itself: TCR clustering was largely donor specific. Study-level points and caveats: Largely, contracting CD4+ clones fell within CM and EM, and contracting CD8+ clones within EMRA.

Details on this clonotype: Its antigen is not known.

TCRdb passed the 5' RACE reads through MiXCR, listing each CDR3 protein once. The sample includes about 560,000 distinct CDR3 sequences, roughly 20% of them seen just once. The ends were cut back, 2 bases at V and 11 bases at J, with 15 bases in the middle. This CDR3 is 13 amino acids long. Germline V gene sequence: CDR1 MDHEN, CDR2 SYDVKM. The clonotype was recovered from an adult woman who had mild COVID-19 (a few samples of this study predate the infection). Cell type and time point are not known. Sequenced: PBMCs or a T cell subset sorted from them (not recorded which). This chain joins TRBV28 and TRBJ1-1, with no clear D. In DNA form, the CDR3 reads TGTGCCAGCAGTTTAAGCGGGTTGGGAAGTGCTTTCTTT. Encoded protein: CASSLSGLGSAFF.